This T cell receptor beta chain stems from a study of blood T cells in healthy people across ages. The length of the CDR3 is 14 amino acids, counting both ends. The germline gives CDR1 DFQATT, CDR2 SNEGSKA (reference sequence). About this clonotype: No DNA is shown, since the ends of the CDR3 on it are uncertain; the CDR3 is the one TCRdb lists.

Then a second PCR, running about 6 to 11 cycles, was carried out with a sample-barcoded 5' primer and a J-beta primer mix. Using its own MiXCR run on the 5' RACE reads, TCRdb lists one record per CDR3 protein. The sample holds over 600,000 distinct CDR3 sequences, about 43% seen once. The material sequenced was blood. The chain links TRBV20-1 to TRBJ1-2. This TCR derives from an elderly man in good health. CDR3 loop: CSTSVTDPGYGYTF.